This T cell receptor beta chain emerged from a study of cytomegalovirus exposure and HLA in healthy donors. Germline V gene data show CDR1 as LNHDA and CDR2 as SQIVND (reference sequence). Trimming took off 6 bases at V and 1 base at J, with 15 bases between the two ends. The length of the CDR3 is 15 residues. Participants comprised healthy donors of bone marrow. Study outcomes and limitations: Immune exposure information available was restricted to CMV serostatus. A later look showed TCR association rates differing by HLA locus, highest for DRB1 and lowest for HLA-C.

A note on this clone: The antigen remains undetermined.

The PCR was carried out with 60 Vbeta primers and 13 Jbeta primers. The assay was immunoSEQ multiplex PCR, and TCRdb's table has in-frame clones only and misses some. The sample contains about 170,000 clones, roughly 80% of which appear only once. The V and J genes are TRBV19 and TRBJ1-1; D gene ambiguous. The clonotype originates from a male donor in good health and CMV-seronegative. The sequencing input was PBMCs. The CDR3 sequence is CASRAQARGNTEAFF. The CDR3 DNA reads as TGTGCCAGTAGGGCGCAGGCACGGGGGAACACTGAAGCTTTCTTT.